This T cell receptor beta chain was obtained from a study of T-cell memory formation after mild COVID-19. Each CDR3 protein gets one entry after TCRdb re-called the 5' RACE reads with MiXCR. The repertoire consists of under 550,000 distinct CDR3 sequences, with over 15% occurring once and the leading ten covering approximately 13%. This CDR3 is 13 amino acids long. V shed 5 bases and J shed 6 bases, with 16 bases lying between them. The germline V gene encodes CDR1 SQVTM and CDR2 ANQGSEA. The chain recombines TRBV29-1 with TRBJ1-1; D gene unclear. This TCR came from an adult woman who had mild COVID-19 (a few samples of this study predate the infection). Cell type and time point are not known. What was sequenced was PBMCs or a T cell subset sorted from them (not recorded which). This CDR3 reads CSVTRRLDSEAFF. The CDR3 DNA follows: TGCAGCGTTACCCGACGGTTGGACTCTGAAGCTTTCTTT.